The T cell receptor (beta chain) described here comes from a study of T-cell reconstitution after alpha-beta-depleted transplantation in children. Findings and caveats of the study: At around two months after transplant, the alpha-beta T cells were reportedly derived from several hundred expanded clones that came from non-depleted graft cells. Elevated TCRbeta diversity at day 60 was traced, in some patients, to surviving recipient T cells and thymic progenitors. Diversity and T-cell counts at one year after transplant derived mostly from new T cells.

CDR3 length: 14 amino acids. Germline lookup yields CDR1 MDHEN and CDR2 SYDVKM. With V trimmed by 5 bases and J by 3 bases, 5 bases remained unmatched. Researchers prepared the TCRbeta library using unique molecular identifiers, the study reports. TCRdb re-called the PCR reads with MiXCR, one entry per CDR3 protein. Among hundreds of thousands of distinct CDR3 sequences listed, roughly 15% were seen once. This clonotype has ten or more counts. Antigen: not known. This TCR derives from a male patient between 2 and 10 years old who had a stem cell transplant for acute lymphoblastic leukemia, so the T cells may come from the graft donor. Material: PBMCs, mostly from graft donor cells, obtained 360 days after TCRalphabeta/CD19-depleted stem cell transplant. The V call is TRBV28, the J call TRBJ1-2, with 8 nucleotides matching TRBD1. DNA of the CDR3: TGTGCCAGCAGTCGACAGGGGAGTTACTATGGCTACACCTTC. Translated, it gives CASSRQGSYYGYTF.